These T cell receptor beta chains were read from a single sample in a study of shared clonotypes between healthy human individuals. This table comes from immunoSEQ multiplex PCR, and its TCRdb copy is limited to in-frame clones, with some not included. The data hold about 2 million clones, with approximately 94% observed a single time. The sample consisted of naive CD8+ T cells sorted from blood. Source of these receptors: a man between 18 and 35 years old in good health. Each CDR3 is given with its conserved first and last residue. The order of the fields is J gene, V gene, D gene, clone size, CDR3 DNA, CDR3 protein. A D gene is named only where the DNA matches it firmly. A clone size is listed for some rows: how often the clone was seen (once, few, many), or a class if it is expanded.

>TRBJ2-7|TRBV5-8|TRBD2|NA
TGTGCCAGCACCCTCGGGGTAGCGGGCGAGCAGTACTTC
CASTLGVAGEQYF
>TRBJ2-3|TRBV5-4|TRBD2|NA
TGTGCCAGCAGCTTCTTCGGACTAGCGGTGAGCACAGATACGCAGTATTTT
CASSFFGLAVSTDTQYF
>TRBJ2-7|TRBV6-5|NA|NA
TGTGCCAGCAGCCCGGGCCGGGACTACGAGCAGTACTTC
CASSPGRDYEQYF
>TRBJ1-5|TRBV6-6|NA|NA
TGTGCCAGCAGTTCCCCTAACCCCGGATACCAGCCCCAGCATTTT
CASSSPNPGYQPQHF
>TRBJ1-6|TRBV19|NA|NA
TGTGCCAGTAGTAGAAAGGACTATAATTCACCCCTCCACTTT
CASSRKDYNSPLHF
>TRBJ2-7|TRBV6-1|NA|few
TGTGCCAGCAGTGAAACGGCAGGCTACGAGCAGTACTTC
CASSETAGYEQYF
>TRBJ2-7|TRBV7-9|NA|NA
TGTGCCAGCCGGGACTCGGAAGACTACGAGCAGTACTTC
CASRDSEDYEQYF
>TRBJ2-2|TRBV5-4|NA|once
TGTGCCAGCAGCTTGGGTCTTAACACCGGGGAGCTGTTTTTT
CASSLGLNTGELFF
>TRBJ2-7|TRBV5-6|NA|few
TGTGCCAGCAGCATAGAGTACGAGCAGTACTTC
CASSIEYEQYF
>TRBJ2-4|TRBV29-1|NA|once
TGCAGCGTCACTCATGCATTAGGAGAAAACATTCAGTACTTC
CSVTHALGENIQYF
>TRBJ2-5|TRBV6-4|TRBD1|few
TGTGCCAAGCGGACAGGGGGCAGCGTGACCCAGTACTTC
CAKRTGGSVTQYF
>TRBJ2-7|TRBV7-9|NA|NA
TGTGCCAGCAGCTTCCGGGGTAACGAGCAGTACTTC
CASSFRGNEQYF
>TRBJ2-7|TRBV15|NA|NA
TGTGCCACCGGGCGCCCTCCCGAGCAGTACTTC
CATGRPPEQYF
>TRBJ1-2|TRBV28|NA|once
TGTGCCAGCACCCCGAATGATTACGGCTACACCTTC
CASTPNDYGYTF
>TRBJ2-7|TRBV6-5|TRBD1|NA
TGTGCCAGCCGGTTAGGACAGGTGGACTACGAGCAGTACTTC
CASRLGQVDYEQYF
>TRBJ1-1|TRBV5-6|NA|NA
TGTGCCAGCAGCTCGGCTACTGAAGCTTTCTTT
CASSSATEAFF
>TRBJ1-2|TRBV5-5|NA|NA
TGTGCCAGCGCGCCGGGGATTAACTATGGCTACACCTTC
CASAPGINYGYTF
>TRBJ2-5|TRBV14|TRBD2|NA
TGTGCCAGCAGCCAAGATGAGGGCCCCGTTAGCGGGAGGGCCGGAGAGACCCAGTACTTC
CASSQDEGPVSGRAGETQYF
>TRBJ2-7|TRBV19|NA|NA
TGTGCCAGTGGCGGGGCAGCCGCTTCCTACGAGCAGTACTTC
CASGGAAASYEQYF
>TRBJ2-7|TRBV5-6|NA|NA
TGTGCCAGCAGCCCGTTTTTAATGGAGCGGAACGAGCAGTACTTC
CASSPFLMERNEQYF
>TRBJ2-3|TRBV4-2|TRBD1|NA
TGTGCCAGCAGCACCCGGGACAGTCACACCGATACGCAGTATTTT
CASSTRDSHTDTQYF
>TRBJ2-7|TRBV6-5|NA|NA
TGTGCCAGCAGTTACATGGCAGGGGGGGACGAGCAGTACTTC
CASSYMAGGDEQYF
>TRBJ2-1|TRBV27|NA|NA
TGTGCCAGCAGTTCCATAGCGGTCACCTCCTACAATGAGCAGTTCTTC
CASSSIAVTSYNEQFF
>TRBJ1-3|TRBV27|NA|NA
TGTGCCAGCAGCTCCGTGGGCGGGAATCCTGGAAACACCATATATTTT
CASSSVGGNPGNTIYF
>TRBJ1-6|TRBV7-9|NA|NA
TGTGCCAGCAGTCACAACACCCGGGGCAGGATGGAATCACCCCTCCACTTT
CASSHNTRGRMESPLHF
>TRBJ2-1|TRBV28|TRBD1|NA
TGTGCCGGCCAGACTGCAGGGGGACCAAATGAGCAGTTCTTC
CAGQTAGGPNEQFF
>TRBJ2-1|TRBV5-4|TRBD2|NA
TGTGCCAGCAGCTTTCTGGGGGGAGGGCCGGTCTACAATGAGCAGTTCTTC
CASSFLGGGPVYNEQFF
>TRBJ2-3|TRBV2|TRBD2|NA
TGTGCCAGCATGCTACTAGCGGGAGGACGGACAGATACGCAGTATTTT
CASMLLAGGRTDTQYF
>TRBJ2-7|TRBV19|NA|NA
TGTGCCAGTAGTATGACAACAAACTACGAGCAGTACTTC
CASSMTTNYEQYF
>TRBJ2-7|TRBV27|NA|NA
TGTGCCAGCAGTTTAAACTCGCGGACCTACGAGCAGTACTTC
CASSLNSRTYEQYF
>TRBJ2-1|TRBV19|TRBD2|NA
TGTGCCAGTAGTATATTTGGCGGGAGGGCGAGGAATGAGCAGTTCTTC
CASSIFGGRARNEQFF
>TRBJ1-1|TRBV6-5|NA|NA
TGTGCCAGCAGTTACGGTTGGGGAGTGAACACTGAAGCTTTCTTT
CASSYGWGVNTEAFF
>TRBJ2-5|TRBV5-1|TRBD1|NA
TGCGCCAGCAGCTTCGGACAGGGCGTCCAAGAGACCCAGTACTTC
CASSFGQGVQETQYF
>TRBJ2-7|TRBV7-9|NA|NA
TGTGCCAGCAGCCTCACAGGGTTATACGAGCAGTACTTC
CASSLTGLYEQYF
>TRBJ1-1|TRBV11-2|NA|NA
TGTGCCAGCAGCTTAGCTGCGACACTGAACACTGAAGCTTTCTTT
CASSLAATLNTEAFF
>TRBJ2-3|TRBV30|NA|NA
TGTGCCTGGAGCCTTCGCCCCGGAGGTACAGATACGCAGTATTTT
CAWSLRPGGTDTQYF
>TRBJ2-2|TRBV5-1|NA|NA
TGCGCCAGCAGCTTGGCTGTGGATAGTGGGGAGCTGTTTTTT
CASSLAVDSGELFF
>TRBJ1-4|TRBV4-3|NA|NA
TGCGCCAGCAGCCAAGATCGGTACAATGAAAAACTGTTTTTT
CASSQDRYNEKLFF
>TRBJ2-3|TRBV9|TRBD2|NA
TGTGCCAGCAGCGCCGGGACTAGCGGGAAAGATACGCAGTATTTT
CASSAGTSGKDTQYF
>TRBJ2-1|TRBV19|TRBD2|NA
TGTGCCAGTAGTATAGTCCCCGGTAGCGGGTACAATGAGCAGTTCTTC
CASSIVPGSGYNEQFF
>TRBJ1-2|TRBV2|NA|NA
TGTGCCAGCAGCGCGCAGCTCGGTTATGGCTACACCTTC
CASSAQLGYGYTF
>TRBJ2-1|TRBV4-1|NA|NA
TGCGCCAGCAGCCAATCTAAGGCGTACTACAATGAGCAGTTCTTC
CASSQSKAYYNEQFF
>TRBJ2-1|TRBV7-9|NA|NA
TGTGCCAGCAGCTTAGAACAGGGAAAATATTCGGCGTATTTTCAGTTCTTC
CASSLEQGKYSAYFQFF
>TRBJ1-4|TRBV14|TRBD1|NA
TGTGCCAGCAGCCAAGCACAGGGGGCGAATGAAAAACTGTTTTTT
CASSQAQGANEKLFF
>TRBJ2-7|TRBV9|NA|NA
TGTGCCAGCAGCGTAGGGCAGGGGAGTGGATGGGAGCAGTACTTC
CASSVGQGSGWEQYF
>TRBJ2-7|TRBV7-4|NA|NA
TGTGCCAGCAGCTCCACCCCTCCGGGATTCGGCTACGAGCAGTACTTC
CASSSTPPGFGYEQYF
>TRBJ2-7|TRBV4-3|TRBD2|NA
TGCGCCAGCAGCCCCACTAGCGAGTGGCGCGAGCAGTACTTC
CASSPTSEWREQYF
>TRBJ1-2|TRBV9|TRBD1|NA
TGTGCCAGCAGCGTAGCAGGGTGGGCCGGGACAGAGGGTGGCTACACCTTC
CASSVAGWAGTEGGYTF
>TRBJ2-6|TRBV6-6|NA|NA
TGTGCCAGCAGTTACGACCGCTCTGGGGCCAACGTCCTGACTTTC
CASSYDRSGANVLTF
>TRBJ1-1|TRBV30|NA|NA
TGTGCCTGGAGGCCGAGAACGACTGAAGCTTTCTTT
CAWRPRTTEAFF
>TRBJ2-1|TRBV4-2|TRBD2|NA
TGTGCCAGCAGCCAATACCCGGGACTAGCATACAATGAGCAGTTCTTC
CASSQYPGLAYNEQFF
>TRBJ1-5|TRBV9|TRBD1|once
TGTGCCAGCAGCATTGGAGGGGGCGGTCAGCCCCAGCATTTT
CASSIGGGGQPQHF
>TRBJ2-1|TRBV2|TRBD2|once
TGTGCCACGACCCCAGCGGGAGAGAACAATGAGCAGTTCTTC
CATTPAGENNEQFF
>TRBJ1-1|TRBV6-5|NA|NA
TGTGCCAGCAGTTACACCCCGGGGGGAAACACTGAAGCTTTCTTT
CASSYTPGGNTEAFF
>TRBJ1-2|TRBV6-6|TRBD1|few
TGTGCCAGCAGCTTGGGACAGACTTATGGCTACACCTTC
CASSLGQTYGYTF